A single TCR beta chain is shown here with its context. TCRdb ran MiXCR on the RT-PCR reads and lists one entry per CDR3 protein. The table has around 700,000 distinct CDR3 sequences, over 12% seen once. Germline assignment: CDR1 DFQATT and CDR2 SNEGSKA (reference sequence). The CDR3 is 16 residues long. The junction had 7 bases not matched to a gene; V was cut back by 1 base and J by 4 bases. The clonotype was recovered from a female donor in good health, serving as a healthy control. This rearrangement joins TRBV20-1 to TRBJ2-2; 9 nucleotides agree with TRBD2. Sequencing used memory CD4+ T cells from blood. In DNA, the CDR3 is TGCAGTGCTAGAGGGGCGGGAGGGCCGCGCACCGGGGAGCTGTTTTTT. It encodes CSARGAGGPRTGELFF.